The 32 T cell receptor beta chains given below trace back to one sample, sequenced in a study of Ad26.COV2.S vaccination and SARS-CoV-2 variants. TCRdb's table, derived via immunoSEQ multiplex PCR, lists solely in-frame clones and lacks some. The sample gives 200,000 to 250,000 clones, roughly 90% of which show up once; about 11% is in the top ten. The sample's treatment: around 19 received Ad26.COV2.S at low or high dose, single or two shots; 5 received placebo; per-sample allocation not given. Sampling was performed 63 days after the first vaccine or placebo injection. The sample here was peripheral blood, taken in a trial of Ad26.COV2.S vaccine versus placebo. These receptors were obtained from a person aged 18 to 65 who received the Ad26.COV2.S COVID-19 vaccine or a placebo.

This clone appeared a few times. This chain uses TRBV19 with TRBJ1-5; D uncertain. Germline CDR1 is LNHDA and CDR2 is SQIVND (reference sequence). The V end lost 9 bases, the J end lost 2 bases, and 11 bases lay between the germline ends. This CDR3 has 13 residues. CDR3 amino acids: CASLGMGNQPQHF. CDR3 DNA: TGTGCCAGCCTCGGTATGGGCAATCAGCCCCAGCATTTT.

The chain uses TRBV7-2 and TRBJ1-6, with 7 bases aligning to TRBD1. V was clipped by 4 bases and J by 8 bases; unmatched bases: 8. Germline lookup yields CDR1 SGHTA and CDR2 FQGNSA. This CDR3 contains 15 residues. In DNA form, the CDR3 reads TGTGCCAGCAGCTCTGCGGACAGGCGTGATTCACCCCTCCACTTT. It translates to CASSSADRRDSPLHF.

The chain employs TRBV30 and TRBJ2-7; 11 nucleotides agree with TRBD1. The CDR3 length is 12 residues. Germline-derived CDR1 and CDR2 are GTSNPN and SVGIG (reference sequence). The V gene end was trimmed by 8 bases and the J gene end by 3 bases; junction bases not matched to a gene: 3. In DNA form, the CDR3 reads TGTGCCGGGGGGACAGGGGGCTACGAGCAGTACTTC. Its translation is CAGGTGGYEQYF.

This rearrangement joins TRBV30 to TRBJ1-5; 8 bases are shared with TRBD1. The CDR3 totals 14 residues. V lost 3 bases, J lost 2 bases, and 3 bases stayed unmatched. CDR1 is GTSNPN and CDR2 is SVGIG in the germline V gene (reference sequence). The CDR3 region is CAWRDRAGNQPQHF. CDR3 coding DNA: TGTGCCTGGAGGGACAGGGCGGGCAATCAGCCCCAGCATTTT.

The rearrangement uses TRBV7-2 and TRBJ2-2; the match to TRBD2 covers 9 bases. CDR1 is SGHTA, CDR2 FQGNSA, per germline. The CDR3 is made up of 15 amino acids. Trimming removed 11 bases from V and 6 bases from J; junction bases left unmatched: 13. The DNA for the CDR3 is TGTGCCGCGGGAGTAGCGGGGGTGAGGTCCGGGGAGCTGTTTTTT. It codes for CAAGVAGVRSGELFF.

This chain uses TRBV5-1 with TRBJ2-1, with TRBD2 matching over 10 bases. The CDR3 contains 16 residues. CDR1 is SGHRS, CDR2 YFSETQ, per germline. J was trimmed by 8 bases and V by 1 base; bases with no gene match: 9. CDR3 in DNA: TGCGCCAGCAGCTTGAATCCTAGCGGGAGTGGTGATGAGCAGTTCTTC. It encodes CASSLNPSGSGDEQFF.

The chain carries TRBV3-1 (or the pseudogene TRBV3-2) and TRBJ1-1; perhaps TRBD1 as D (6 bases). The CDR3 loop spans 14 amino acids. The germline V and J ends were trimmed by 6 bases and 3 bases, with 14 bases remaining between them. The germline V gene has CDR1 LGHDT and CDR2 YNNKEL (reference sequence). The CDR3 sequence: CASRPTGIDTEAFF. CDR3 in DNA: TGTGCCAGCAGGCCTACAGGGATTGACACTGAAGCTTTCTTT.

This clone was recorded only once. The CDR3 loop is CAISWGQGISEGYTF. The CDR3 region has the DNA TGTGCCATCAGCTGGGGACAGGGGATTAGCGAGGGCTACACCTTC. The rearrangement uses TRBV10-3 and TRBJ1-2; 10 nucleotides match TRBD1. From germline, CDR1 is ENHRY and CDR2 SYGVKD. With V trimmed by 6 bases and J by 8 bases, 12 bases remained unmatched. The length of the CDR3 is 15 residues.

This rearrangement joins TRBV19 to TRBJ2-7; D is possibly TRBD1 or TRBD2 (6 bases each). The germline V and J ends were trimmed by 2 bases and 4 bases, with 18 bases remaining between them. Germline V lookup: CDR1 LNHDA, CDR2 SQIVND (reference sequence). The CDR3 extends over 16 amino acids. The CDR3, as DNA: TGTGCCAGTAGTATATCCCCTCGGGGGCGACTGTACGAGCAGTACTTC. Translation: CASSISPRGRLYEQYF.

This rearrangement joins TRBV7-9 to TRBJ1-6, with TRBD1 matching 7 bases. The J segment lost 7 bases and the V segment lost 4 bases, leaving 4 bases of the junction unmatched. Germline CDR1 SEHNR, CDR2 FQNEAQ (reference sequence). The CDR3 is made up of 14 amino acids. The CDR3: CASSSGQTNSPLHF. CDR3 bases: TGTGCCAGCAGCTCGGGACAGACCAATTCACCCCTCCACTTT.

The J gene is TRBJ2-1, the V gene TRBV7-2, with D maybe TRBD1 (6 bases). Germline CDR1 reads SGHTA; CDR2 reads FQGNSA. The germline V and J ends were trimmed by 5 bases and 1 base, with 9 bases remaining between them. This CDR3 comprises 14 residues. CDR3 nucleotide sequence: TGTGCCAGCAGCAGGGGGATTTCCTACAATGAGCAGTTCTTC. As protein: CASSRGISYNEQFF. Full variable domain (missing parts from reference TRBV7-2 and TRBJ2-1): GAGVSQSPSNKVTEKGKDVELRCDPISGHTALYWYRQSLGQGLEFLIYFQGNSAPDKSGLPSDRFSAERTGGSVSTLTIQRTQQEDSAVYLCASSRGISYNEQFFGPGTRLTVL.

The rearrangement joins TRBV18 to TRBJ2-7; the match to TRBD2 covers 12 bases. Losses at the gene ends were 3 bases for V and 7 bases for J; bases not matched to a gene: 7. The V gene's germline CDR1 is KGHSH and CDR2 LQKENI. This CDR3 comprises 15 residues. The DNA for the CDR3 is TGTGCCAGCTCACCCCTAGCGGGAGGGCCGGAGGAGCAGTACTTC. Its protein product is CASSPLAGGPEEQYF. The full variable domain, in which reference TRBV18 and TRBJ2-7 provide the parts outside the CDR3, is NAGVMQNPRHLVRRRGQEARLRCSPMKGHSHVYWYRQLPEEGLKFMVYLQKENIIDESGMPKERFSAEFPKEGPSILRIQQVVRGDSAAYFCASSPLAGGPEEQYFGPGTRLTVT.

The V gene is TRBV4-3, the J gene TRBJ1-2; 12 nucleotides match TRBD1. The CDR3 totals 16 residues. Trimming took 5 bases from V and 8 from J; bases not matched to a gene: 12. Germline values: CDR1 LGHNA, CDR2 YSLEER. The CDR3 reads CASSSNTGQGATGYTF. CDR3 DNA: TGCGCCAGCAGCTCAAACACGGGACAGGGGGCTACAGGCTACACCTTC.

The rearrangement joins TRBV4-1 to TRBJ2-2; TRBD2 is a possible D gene (6 bases). Germline V gene data show CDR1 as MGHRA and CDR2 as YSYEKL. The CDR3 consists of 17 residues. The V end lost 1 base, the J end lost 4 bases, and 16 bases lay between the germline ends. The CDR3 spells CASSQAASVPSTGELFF. CDR3 nucleotides: TGCGCCAGCAGCCAAGCTGCTAGCGTCCCGAGCACCGGGGAGCTGTTTTTT.

This chain links TRBV4-3 with TRBJ1-3, with D hard to call. Between the trimmed V and J ends, which lost 4 bases and 2 bases, there was a span of 9 bases. Germline CDR1 and CDR2: LGHNA and YSLEER. This CDR3 has 14 amino acids. The CDR3 bases are TGCGCCAGCAGCCCGCCGGGAGCTGGAAACACCATATATTTT. Amino acids: CASSPPGAGNTIYF.

This chain uses TRBV19 with TRBJ1-6; TRBD1 aligns across 7 bases. The CDR3 runs to 14 residues. CDR1 LNHDA and CDR2 SQIVND come from the germline V gene (reference sequence). J was trimmed by 7 bases and V by 5 bases; bases with no gene match: 5. The CDR3 DNA reads TGTGCCAGTAGTGTTCAGGGGGAGAATTCACCCCTCCACTTT. It encodes CASSVQGENSPLHF. Supplemented by reference TRBV19 and TRBJ1-6, the full variable domain reads DGGITQSPKYLFRKEGQNVTLSCEQNLNHDAMYWYRQDPGQGLRLIYYSQIVNDFQKGDIAEGYSVSREKKESFPLTVTSAQKNPTAFYLCASSVQGENSPLHFGNGTRLTVT.

The chain couples TRBV13 to TRBJ1-6; D perhaps matches TRBD1 (5 bases). Trimming took 5 bases from V and 9 from J, leaving 17 bases between them. The germline CDR1 and CDR2 sequences are PRHDT and FYEKMQ (reference sequence). The CDR3 extends over 15 amino acids. Here the CDR3 DNA reads TGTGCCAGCAGCGGGGGGACTGTAGGGGCTTCACCCCTCCACTTT. Encoded protein: CASSGGTVGASPLHF.

This rearrangement joins TRBV30 to TRBJ1-1; D is undetermined. V was shortened by 3 bases and J by 0 bases, with 2 bases between the two germline ends. The germline CDR1 and CDR2 sequences are GTSNPN and SVGIG (reference sequence). This CDR3 is built from 11 residues. This CDR3 is CAWRMNTEAFF. CDR3 coding DNA: TGTGCCTGGAGAATGAACACTGAAGCTTTCTTT.

The rearrangement links TRBV5-5 to TRBJ2-1; D is perhaps TRBD1 (6 bases). The CDR3 has 12 residues. Germline CDR1 and CDR2: SGHKS and YYEKEE (reference sequence). V lost 0 bases to trimming and J lost 8 bases, with 6 bases between them. CDR3 region: CASSLGGHEQFF. The CDR3 region has the DNA TGTGCCAGCAGCTTGGGGGGGCATGAGCAGTTCTTC.

The rearrangement joins TRBV7-9 to TRBJ2-7, with a tentative D call TRBD2 (6 bases). Trimming left V 1 base short and J 7 bases short, with 20 bases between. The CDR3 sequence is 16 residues long. CDR1 and CDR2 from the germline V gene are SEHNR and FQNEAQ (reference sequence). The DNA for the CDR3 is TGTGCCAGCAGCTTAGGGGGAGGACATCTTATCCAGGAGCAGTACTTC. Amino acid sequence: CASSLGGGHLIQEQYF.

The chain recombines TRBV7-3 with TRBJ2-1, with D possibly being TRBD2 (5 bases). V lost 0 bases, J lost 3 bases, and 12 bases lay in between. CDR1 SGHTA and CDR2 FQGTGA come from the germline V gene. The CDR3 sequence is 16 residues long. The CDR3 DNA reads TGTGCCAGCAGCTTAACCATTGGGAGCTTCTACAATGAGCAGTTCTTC. Protein: CASSLTIGSFYNEQFF. Looking up the rest from reference TRBV7-3 and TRBJ2-1 gives the full variable domain: GAGVSQTPSNKVTEKGKYVELRCDPISGHTALYWYRQSLGQGPEFLIYFQGTGAADDSGLPNDRFFAVRPEGSVSTLKIQRTERGDSAVYLCASSLTIGSFYNEQFFGPGTRLTVL.

This clone turned up a few times. The V and J genes are TRBV28 and TRBJ1-5; D ambiguous. Germline CDR1 reads MDHEN; CDR2 reads SYDVKM. The CDR3 is made up of 13 amino acids. V dropped 3 bases and J dropped 2 bases, with 5 bases sitting between them. The CDR3 region is CASSFLGNQPQHF. CDR3 DNA sequence: TGTGCCAGCAGTTTTTTGGGCAATCAGCCCCAGCATTTT.

The chain couples TRBV30 to TRBJ2-1, with 7 bases that match TRBD2. The CDR3 contains 14 residues. Per the germline V gene, CDR1 is GTSNPN and CDR2 is SVGIG (reference sequence). Trimming took 5 bases from V and 4 from J; bases not matched to a gene: 8. The CDR3: CAWGGPAGYNEQFF. In DNA form, the CDR3 reads TGTGCCTGGGGAGGTCCAGCGGGATACAATGAGCAGTTCTTC.

The chain couples TRBV19 to TRBJ2-3, with TRBD1 matching 7 bases. The CDR3 length is 17 residues. Germline CDR1 and CDR2: LNHDA and SQIVND (reference sequence). V shed 5 bases and J 5 bases; nucleotides not matched to a gene: 16. CDR3 bases: TGTGCCAGTAGTCCACCGCAGGGGGTCGCTTATGGAGATACGCAGTATTTT. It is translated as CASSPPQGVAYGDTQYF.

The chain combines TRBV6-2 or TRBV6-3 with TRBJ2-1; D is tentatively TRBD1 or TRBD2 (6 bases each). Germline assignment: CDR1 MNHEY and CDR2 SVGEGT. V lost 6 bases to trimming and J lost 2 bases, with 14 bases between them. The CDR3 extends over 15 amino acids. CDR3 nucleotide sequence: TGTGCCAGCAGCCCTGTCGGGGGCACCTACAATGAGCAGTTCTTC. This codes for CASSPVGGTYNEQFF.

The chain employs TRBV5-4 and TRBJ2-7; maybe TRBD2 (5 bases). Trimming removed 4 bases at V and 5 bases at J, with 13 bases between. Germline CDR1 reads SGHNT; CDR2 reads YYREEE (reference sequence). The CDR3 covers 13 residues. Written as DNA, the CDR3 is TGTGCCAGCAGCCTCACCGGGGTGCACGAGCAGTACTTC. Protein product: CASSLTGVHEQYF. The complete variable domain, with remaining parts taken from reference TRBV5-4 and TRBJ2-7, reads ETGVTQSPTHLIKTRGQQVTLRCSSQSGHNTVSWYQQALGQGPQFIFQYYREEENGRGNFPPRFSGLQFPNYSSELNVNALELDDSALYLCASSLTGVHEQYFGPGTRLTVT.

The chain carries TRBV27 and TRBJ2-5; D ambiguous. Germline lookup yields CDR1 MNHEY and CDR2 SMNVEV (reference sequence). CDR3 length equals 13 residues. Trimming pared 8 bases from V and 8 bases from J, leaving 18 bases between. CDR3 region: CASRPRNSLTQYF. CDR3 DNA sequence: TGTGCCAGCCGCCCCCGGAACAGTCTAACCCAGTACTTC.

The CDR3 region is CASSQNNQPQHF. The DNA for the CDR3 is TGTGCCAGCAGCCAAAATAATCAGCCCCAGCATTTT. The chain employs TRBV3-1 (or the pseudogene TRBV3-2) and TRBJ1-5, with D unresolved. From germline, CDR1 is LGHDT and CDR2 YNNKEL (reference sequence). Trimming pared 2 bases from V and 4 bases from J, leaving 3 bases between. The CDR3 loop spans 12 amino acids.

The J gene is TRBJ1-2, the V gene TRBV14; D is ambiguous. Deletions cut 1 base from V and 5 bases from J, with 8 bases between. The CDR3 runs 13 residues. The V gene's germline CDR1 is SGHDN and CDR2 FVKESK. The DNA for the CDR3 is TGTGCCAGCAGCCAAGTATCCCGTTATGGCTACACCTTC. Translating gives CASSQVSRYGYTF.

The chain joins TRBV6-6 to TRBJ1-5, with TRBD1 identical over 9 bases. Looked up from germline, CDR1 is MNHNY and CDR2 is SVGAGI (reference sequence). This CDR3 is built from 15 residues. Germline trimming cut 6 bases from V and 6 bases from J; bases unmatched to any gene: 9. DNA of the CDR3: TGTGCCAGCAGCCCAGGACAGGGGACGGGTCAGCCCCAGCATTTT. It yields the protein CASSPGQGTGQPQHF.

This clone was found once. The CDR3 DNA follows: TGTGCCAGCAGCCCCTACCGACGGACGGTAGAGGGGACAGATACGCAGTATTTT. It specifies CASSPYRRTVEGTDTQYF. V is TRBV7-6 and J is TRBJ2-3; D may be TRBD1 or TRBD2 (5 bases each). Germline lookup yields CDR1 SGHVS and CDR2 FNYEAQ. Trimming took 5 bases from V and 3 from J, leaving 24 bases between them. The CDR3 has 18 amino acids.

The chain links TRBV28 to TRBJ2-3, with 8 bases that match TRBD2. CDR1 MDHEN and CDR2 SYDVKM come from the germline V gene. V lost 3 bases and J lost 0; bases outside the gene matches: 2. CDR3 length equals 15 residues. The CDR3 loop is CASSFSGVSTDTQYF. For the CDR3, the DNA is TGTGCCAGCAGTTTTAGCGGGGTTAGCACAGATACGCAGTATTTT. The complete variable domain, with remaining parts taken from reference TRBV28 and TRBJ2-3, reads DVKVTQSSRYLVKRTGEKVFLECVQDMDHENMFWYRQDPGLGLRLIYFSYDVKMKEKGDIPEGYSVSREKKERFSLILESASTNQTSMYLCASSFSGVSTDTQYFGPGTRLTVL.